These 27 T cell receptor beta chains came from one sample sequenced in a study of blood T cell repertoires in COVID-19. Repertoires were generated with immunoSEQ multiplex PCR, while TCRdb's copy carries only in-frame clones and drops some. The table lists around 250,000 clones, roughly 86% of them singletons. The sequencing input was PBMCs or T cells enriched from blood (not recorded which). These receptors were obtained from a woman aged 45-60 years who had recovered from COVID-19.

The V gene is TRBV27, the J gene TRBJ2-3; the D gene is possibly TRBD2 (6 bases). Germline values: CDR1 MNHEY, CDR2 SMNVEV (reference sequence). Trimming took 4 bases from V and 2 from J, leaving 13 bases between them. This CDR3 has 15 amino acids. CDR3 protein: CASSSLGRITDTQYF. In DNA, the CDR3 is TGTGCCAGCAGTTCGCTCGGGAGAATCACAGATACGCAGTATTTT.

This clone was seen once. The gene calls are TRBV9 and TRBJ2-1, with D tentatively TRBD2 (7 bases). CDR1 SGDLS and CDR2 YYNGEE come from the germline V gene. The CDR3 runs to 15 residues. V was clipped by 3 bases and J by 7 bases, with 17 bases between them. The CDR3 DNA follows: TGTGCCAGCAGCGGGGGGGGCCAGACGGGGAATGAGCAGTTCTTC. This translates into CASSGGGQTGNEQFF.

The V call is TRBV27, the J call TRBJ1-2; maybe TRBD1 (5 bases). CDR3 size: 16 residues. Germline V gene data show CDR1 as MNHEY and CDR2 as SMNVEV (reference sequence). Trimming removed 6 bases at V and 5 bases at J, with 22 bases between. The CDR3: CASSRGGGGAGYGYTF. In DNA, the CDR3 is TGTGCCAGCAGCAGAGGAGGTGGAGGGGCGGGGTATGGCTACACCTTC.

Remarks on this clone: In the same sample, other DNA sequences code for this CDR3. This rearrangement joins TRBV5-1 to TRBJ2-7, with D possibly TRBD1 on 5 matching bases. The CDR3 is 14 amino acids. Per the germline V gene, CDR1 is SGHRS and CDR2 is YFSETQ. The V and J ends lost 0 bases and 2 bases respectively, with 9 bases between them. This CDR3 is CASSLVSGPYEQYF. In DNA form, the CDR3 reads TGCGCCAGCAGCTTGGTTTCAGGGCCCTACGAGCAGTACTTC.

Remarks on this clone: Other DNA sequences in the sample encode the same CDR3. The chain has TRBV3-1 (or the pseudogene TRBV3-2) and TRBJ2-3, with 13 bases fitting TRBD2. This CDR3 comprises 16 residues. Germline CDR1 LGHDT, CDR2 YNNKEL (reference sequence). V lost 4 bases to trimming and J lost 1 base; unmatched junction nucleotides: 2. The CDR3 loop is CASSPGLAGGTDTQYF. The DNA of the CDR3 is TGTGCCAGCAGCCCAGGACTAGCGGGAGGCACAGATACGCAGTATTTT.

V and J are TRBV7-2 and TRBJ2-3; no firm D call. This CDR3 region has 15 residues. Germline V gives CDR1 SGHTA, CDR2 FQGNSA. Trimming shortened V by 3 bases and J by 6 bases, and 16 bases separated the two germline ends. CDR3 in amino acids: CASSFRSNQRDTQYF. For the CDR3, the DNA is TGTGCCAGCAGCTTTCGGTCAAACCAGAGGGATACGCAGTATTTT.

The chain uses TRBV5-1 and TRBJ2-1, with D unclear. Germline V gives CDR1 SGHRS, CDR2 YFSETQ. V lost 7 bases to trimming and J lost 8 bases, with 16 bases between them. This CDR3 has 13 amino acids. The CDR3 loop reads CASAASRFDEQFF. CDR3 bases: TGCGCCAGCGCGGCCTCTAGATTCGATGAGCAGTTCTTC.

CDR3 bases: TGTGCCAGCTCACCTTTTTCGGGAGACTCCTACAATGAGCAGTTCTTC. This encodes CASSPFSGDSYNEQFF. This chain uses TRBV18 with TRBJ2-1; maybe TRBD2 (6 bases). Germline V CDR1 and CDR2: KGHSH, LQKENI. Trimming removed 3 bases at V and 0 bases at J, with 12 bases between. The CDR3 loop spans 16 amino acids.

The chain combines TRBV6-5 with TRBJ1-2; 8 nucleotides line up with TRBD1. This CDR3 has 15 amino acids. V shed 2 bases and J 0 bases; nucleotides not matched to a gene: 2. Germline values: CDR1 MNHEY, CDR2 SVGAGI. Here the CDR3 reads CASSYLDRANYGYTF. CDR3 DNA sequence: TGTGCCAGCAGTTACCTGGACAGGGCTAACTATGGCTACACCTTC.

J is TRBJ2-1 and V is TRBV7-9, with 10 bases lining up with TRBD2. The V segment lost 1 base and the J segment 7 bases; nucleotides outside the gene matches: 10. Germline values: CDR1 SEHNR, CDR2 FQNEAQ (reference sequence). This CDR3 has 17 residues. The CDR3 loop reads CASSLVASGSDWNEQFF. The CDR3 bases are TGTGCCAGCAGCTTAGTGGCTAGCGGGAGTGATTGGAATGAGCAGTTCTTC.

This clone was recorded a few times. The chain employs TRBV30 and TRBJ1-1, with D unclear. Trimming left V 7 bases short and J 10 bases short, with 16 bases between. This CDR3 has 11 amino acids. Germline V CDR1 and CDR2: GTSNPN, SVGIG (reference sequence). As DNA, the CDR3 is TGTGCCTCAGATTCTAGGTTGGGAGCTTTCTTT. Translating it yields CASDSRLGAFF.

The CDR3 is CASSTRTSGINTGELFF. CDR3 coding DNA: TGCGCCAGCAGCACACGGACTAGCGGGATCAACACCGGGGAGCTGTTTTTT. The rearrangement joins TRBV5-1 to TRBJ2-2; 12 bases align to TRBD2. This CDR3 has 17 amino acids. V lost 4 bases to trimming and J lost 2 bases; unmatched junction nucleotides: 6. CDR1 is SGHRS and CDR2 is YFSETQ in the germline V gene.

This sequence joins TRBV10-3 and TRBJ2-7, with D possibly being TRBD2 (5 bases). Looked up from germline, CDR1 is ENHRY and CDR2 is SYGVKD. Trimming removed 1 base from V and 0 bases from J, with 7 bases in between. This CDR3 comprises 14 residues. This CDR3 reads CAISEFGSSYEQYF. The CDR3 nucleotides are TGTGCCATCAGTGAGTTTGGGAGCTCCTACGAGCAGTACTTC.

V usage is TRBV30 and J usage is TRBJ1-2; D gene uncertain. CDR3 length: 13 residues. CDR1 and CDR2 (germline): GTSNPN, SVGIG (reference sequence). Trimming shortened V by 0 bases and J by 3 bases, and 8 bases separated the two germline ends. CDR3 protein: CAWSVLGDYGYTF. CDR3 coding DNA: TGTGCCTGGAGTGTACTCGGGGACTATGGCTACACCTTC.

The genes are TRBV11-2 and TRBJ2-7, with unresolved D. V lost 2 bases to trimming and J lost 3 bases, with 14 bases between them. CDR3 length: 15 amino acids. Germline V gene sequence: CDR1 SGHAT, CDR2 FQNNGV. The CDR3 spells CASSLIRVRLYEQYF. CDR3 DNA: TGTGCCAGCAGCTTAATCCGGGTCCGGCTCTACGAGCAGTACTTC.

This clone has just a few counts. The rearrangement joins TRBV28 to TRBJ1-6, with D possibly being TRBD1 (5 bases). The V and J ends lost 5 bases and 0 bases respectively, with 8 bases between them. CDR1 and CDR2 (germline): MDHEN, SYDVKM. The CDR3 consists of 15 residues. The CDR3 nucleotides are TGTGCCAGCAGTAGGGGAAGCTCCTATAATTCACCCCTCCACTTT. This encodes CASSRGSSYNSPLHF.

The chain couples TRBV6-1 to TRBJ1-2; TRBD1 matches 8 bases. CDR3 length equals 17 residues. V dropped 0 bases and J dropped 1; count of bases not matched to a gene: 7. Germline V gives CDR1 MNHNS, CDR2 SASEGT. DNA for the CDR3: TGTGCCAGCAGTGAAGCTCGCAACAGGGGGGGTAACTATGGCTACACCTTC. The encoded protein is CASSEARNRGGNYGYTF.

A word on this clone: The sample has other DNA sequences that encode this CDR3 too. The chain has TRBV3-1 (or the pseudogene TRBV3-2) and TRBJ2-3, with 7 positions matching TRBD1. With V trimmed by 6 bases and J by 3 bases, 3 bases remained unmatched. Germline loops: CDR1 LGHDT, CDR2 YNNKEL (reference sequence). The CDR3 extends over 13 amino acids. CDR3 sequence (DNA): TGTGCCAGCAGTCGACAGGGAACAGATACGCAGTATTTT. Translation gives CASSRQGTDTQYF.

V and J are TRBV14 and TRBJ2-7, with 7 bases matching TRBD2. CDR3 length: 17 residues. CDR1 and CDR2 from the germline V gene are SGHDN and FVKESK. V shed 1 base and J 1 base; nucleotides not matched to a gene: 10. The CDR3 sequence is CASSQVPPRTRSYEQYF. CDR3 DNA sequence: TGTGCCAGCAGCCAAGTGCCCCCCCGGACTAGGTCCTACGAGCAGTACTTC.

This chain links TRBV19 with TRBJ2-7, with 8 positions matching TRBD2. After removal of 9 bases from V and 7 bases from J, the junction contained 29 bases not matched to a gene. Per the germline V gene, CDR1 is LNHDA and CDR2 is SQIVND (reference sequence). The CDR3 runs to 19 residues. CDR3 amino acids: CARDGRRGILAAHPREQYF. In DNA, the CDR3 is TGTGCCAGGGACGGCAGGCGGGGAATACTAGCGGCCCATCCGCGGGAGCAGTACTTC. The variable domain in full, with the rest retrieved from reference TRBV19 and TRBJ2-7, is DGGITQSPKYLFRKEGQNVTLSCEQNLNHDAMYWYRQDPGQGLRLIYYSQIVNDFQKGDIAEGYSVSREKKESFPLTVTSAQKNPTAFYLCARDGRRGILAAHPREQYFGPGTRLTVT.

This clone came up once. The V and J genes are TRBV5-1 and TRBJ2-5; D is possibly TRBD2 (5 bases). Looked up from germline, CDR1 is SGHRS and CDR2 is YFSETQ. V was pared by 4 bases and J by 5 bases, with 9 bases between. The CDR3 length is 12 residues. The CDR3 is CASSPSGETQYF. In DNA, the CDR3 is TGCGCCAGCAGCCCTTCGGGGGAGACCCAGTACTTC.

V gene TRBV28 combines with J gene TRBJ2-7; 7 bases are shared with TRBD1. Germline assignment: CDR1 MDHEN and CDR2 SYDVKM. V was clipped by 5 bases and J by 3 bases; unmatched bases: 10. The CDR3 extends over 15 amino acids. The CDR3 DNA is TGTGCCAGCAGTCAAAACAGGGGATATTTCTACGAGCAGTACTTC. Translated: CASSQNRGYFYEQYF.

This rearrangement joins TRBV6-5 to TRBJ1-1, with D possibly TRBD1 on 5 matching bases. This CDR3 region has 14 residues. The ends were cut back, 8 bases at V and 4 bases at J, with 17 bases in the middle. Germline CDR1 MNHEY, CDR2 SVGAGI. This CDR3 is CASARAGGFTEAFF. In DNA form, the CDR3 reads TGTGCCAGCGCCAGGGCAGGTGGGTTCACTGAAGCTTTCTTT.

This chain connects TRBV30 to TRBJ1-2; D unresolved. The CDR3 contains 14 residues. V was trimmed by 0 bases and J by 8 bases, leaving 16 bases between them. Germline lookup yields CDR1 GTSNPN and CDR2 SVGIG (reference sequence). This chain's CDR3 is CAWSVLGARQGYTF. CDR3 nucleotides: TGTGCCTGGAGTGTACTGGGAGCGAGGCAGGGCTACACCTTC.

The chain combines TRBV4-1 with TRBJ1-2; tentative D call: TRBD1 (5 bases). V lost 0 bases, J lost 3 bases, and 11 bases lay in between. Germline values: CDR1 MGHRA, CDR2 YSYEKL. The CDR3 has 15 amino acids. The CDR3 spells CASSQDISGHYGYTF. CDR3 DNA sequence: TGCGCCAGCAGCCAAGATATCTCAGGGCACTATGGCTACACCTTC.

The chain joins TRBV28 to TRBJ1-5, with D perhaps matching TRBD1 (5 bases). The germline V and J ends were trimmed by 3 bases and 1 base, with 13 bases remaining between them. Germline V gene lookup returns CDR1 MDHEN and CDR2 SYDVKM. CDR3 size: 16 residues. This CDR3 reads CASSLWGGMSNQPQHF. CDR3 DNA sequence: TGTGCCAGCAGTTTGTGGGGGGGGATGAGCAATCAGCCCCAGCATTTT. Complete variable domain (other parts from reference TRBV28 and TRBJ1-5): DVKVTQSSRYLVKRTGEKVFLECVQDMDHENMFWYRQDPGLGLRLIYFSYDVKMKEKGDIPEGYSVSREKKERFSLILESASTNQTSMYLCASSLWGGMSNQPQHFGDGTRLSIL.

The chain's CDR3 is CASSEALSSYEQYF. In DNA, the CDR3 is TGTGCCAGCAGTGAAGCGCTGTCTAGCTACGAGCAGTACTTC. This chain connects TRBV2 to TRBJ2-7, with D unresolved. Germline CDR1 reads SNHLY; CDR2 reads FYNNEI. The CDR3 has 14 amino acids. V was cut by 0 bases and J by 3 bases, with 9 bases left in between.